The 22 T cell receptor beta chains reported below all come from one sample, sequenced in a study of CD8+ T cells in alopecia areata. Extracted RNA was reverse transcribed into cDNA, the sequencing template. TCRdb keeps only in-frame clones here, not all; method: immunoSEQ multiplex PCR. The repertoire holds roughly 200,000 clones, with approximately 62% as singletons. The sequences come from CD4+ T cells sorted from blood, collected at week 0. Every receptor here comes from a human donor with alopecia areata.

This chain joins TRBV30 and TRBJ1-2; TRBD1 is a possible D gene (6 bases). Germline V gene data show CDR1 as GTSNPN and CDR2 as SVGIG (reference sequence). The CDR3 has 14 amino acids. Between the trimmed V and J ends, which lost 3 bases and 3 bases, there was a span of 14 bases. CDR3 in DNA: TGTGCCTGGAGGGCCCGGGGACAAGACTATGGCTACACCTTC. Protein sequence: CAWRARGQDYGYTF.

This clone was detected once. This sequence joins TRBV9 and TRBJ2-1; 8 bases agree with TRBD2. V gave up 0 bases and J gave up 9 bases; unmatched junction bases: 5. From germline, CDR1 is SGDLS and CDR2 YYNGEE. The CDR3 totals 14 residues. The CDR3 sequence: CASSVATAGGEQFF. CDR3 DNA sequence: TGTGCCAGCAGCGTAGCTACCGCGGGGGGTGAGCAGTTCTTC.

This clone appeared a few times. V gene TRBV20-1 combines with J gene TRBJ1-1; unclear D gene. CDR3 length: 11 amino acids. V lost 7 bases and J 3 bases, leaving 9 bases between the germline ends. The germline V gene has CDR1 DFQATT and CDR2 SNEGSKA (reference sequence). CDR3 DNA: TGCAGTGGCACGCGAGACACTGAAGCTTTCTTT. Amino acids: CSGTRDTEAFF.

The J gene is TRBJ2-7, the V gene TRBV6-1; D not resolved. Trimming took 0 bases from V and 0 from J, leaving 9 bases between them. The CDR3 is 15 residues long. Germline V gene data show CDR1 as MNHNS and CDR2 as SASEGT. CDR3 amino acids: CASSEARVSSYEQYF. CDR3 sequence (DNA): TGTGCCAGCAGTGAAGCTAGAGTGAGCTCCTACGAGCAGTACTTC.

This clone was detected a few times. This rearrangement joins TRBV27 to TRBJ2-2, with 13 bases matching TRBD2. This CDR3 has 16 residues. Per the germline V gene, CDR1 is MNHEY and CDR2 is SMNVEV (reference sequence). The junction had 4 bases not matched to a gene; V was cut back by 5 bases and J by 4 bases. The CDR3 DNA reads as TGTGCCAGCAGTCCCCGACTAGCGGGGGGCACCGGGGAGCTGTTTTTT. This encodes CASSPRLAGGTGELFF.

This chain links TRBV2 with TRBJ1-5; D is unresolved. Trimming took 4 bases from V and 0 from J, leaving 7 bases between them. The CDR3 is 14 amino acids. Germline CDR1 reads SNHLY; CDR2 reads FYNNEI. The CDR3 spells CASSVRHSNQPQHF. As DNA, the CDR3 is TGTGCCAGCAGTGTCCGACATAGCAATCAGCCCCAGCATTTT.

V and J are TRBV30 and TRBJ2-3; perhaps TRBD2 as D (7 bases). The CDR3 runs to 13 residues. CDR1 and CDR2 from the germline V gene are GTSNPN and SVGIG (reference sequence). Deletions cut 8 bases from V and 5 bases from J, with 17 bases between. This chain's CDR3 is CARTGGAGDTQYF. The CDR3 DNA follows: TGTGCCCGAACGGGGGGCGCCGGAGATACGCAGTATTTT.

The rearrangement joins TRBV15 to TRBJ2-1; D is unclear. CDR1 and CDR2 (germline): LNHNV, YYDKDF (reference sequence). V lost 3 bases and J 7 bases, leaving 16 bases between the germline ends. The CDR3 totals 15 residues. CDR3 nucleotides: TGTGCCACCAGCAGGACCGGACCCGAGAATAATGAGCAGTTCTTC. As protein: CATSRTGPENNEQFF.

V and J are TRBV30 and TRBJ2-3, with TRBD1 as a possible D gene (5 bases). CDR1 and CDR2 from the germline V gene are GTSNPN and SVGIG (reference sequence). This CDR3 comprises 15 residues. V was trimmed by 1 base and J by 2 bases, leaving 13 bases between them. CDR3 sequence (DNA): TGTGCCTGGAGTGATATAGGGGTTGTCACAGATACGCAGTATTTT. This translates into CAWSDIGVVTDTQYF.

This chain uses TRBV5-1 with TRBJ1-2; D unclear. The CDR3 extends over 16 amino acids. The V and J ends lost 4 bases and 2 bases respectively, with 18 bases between them. CDR1 and CDR2 from the germline V gene are SGHRS and YFSETQ. CDR3 loop: CASSPGTPNPNYGYTF. In DNA, the CDR3 is TGCGCCAGCAGCCCAGGAACACCGAATCCCAACTATGGCTACACCTTC.

The chain combines TRBV6-4 with TRBJ2-7; maybe TRBD1 (5 bases). Trimming removed 8 bases from V and 2 bases from J, with 22 bases in between. Germline V lookup: CDR1 MRHNA, CDR2 SNTAGT. The CDR3 length is 16 residues. As DNA, the CDR3 is TGTGCCAGCCCATTGTCCAGCCAGGGCTGTACCTACGAGCAGTACTTC. Its protein product is CASPLSSQGCTYEQYF.

The CDR3 region is CAWRLVAQSGGYTF. DNA for the CDR3: TGTGCCTGGAGATTAGTGGCACAAAGCGGTGGCTACACCTTC. The V gene is TRBV30, the J gene TRBJ1-2; unclear D gene. V lost 3 bases and J 7 bases, leaving 18 bases between the germline ends. This CDR3 is 14 amino acids long. Germline V gene sequence: CDR1 GTSNPN, CDR2 SVGIG (reference sequence). The variable domain in full, with the rest retrieved from reference TRBV30 and TRBJ1-2, is SQTIHQWPATLVQPVGSPLSLECTVEGTSNPNLYWYRQAAGRGLQLLFYSVGIGQISSEVPQNLSASRPQDRQFILSSKKLLLSDSGFYLCAWRLVAQSGGYTFGSGTRLTVV.

This clone was seen a single time. The chain employs TRBV9 and TRBJ1-2, with TRBD1 matching 8 bases. This CDR3 has 14 amino acids. V was pared by 0 bases and J by 7 bases, with 5 bases of the junction left unmatched. Germline CDR1 is SGDLS and CDR2 is YYNGEE. The CDR3 loop reads CASSVAGQGFGYTF. The CDR3 nucleotides are TGTGCCAGCAGCGTAGCTGGACAGGGATTTGGCTACACCTTC.

DNA for the CDR3: TGCAGCGTTGCGGTCAGCGCGAGTGCCCAGTACTTC. Its protein is CSVAVSASAQYF. This chain connects TRBV29-1 to TRBJ2-5, with no clear D. This CDR3 contains 12 residues. Trimming stripped 4 bases from V and 9 bases from J, with 15 bases between. Germline assignment: CDR1 SQVTM and CDR2 ANQGSEA.

The V and J genes are TRBV29-1 and TRBJ1-6; D is unclear. V was clipped by 6 bases and J by 6 bases, with 12 bases between them. Germline lookup yields CDR1 SQVTM and CDR2 ANQGSEA. The CDR3 length is 13 residues. CDR3 DNA: TGCAGCGTGACGGAGAAAATTAATTCACCCCTCCACTTT. Protein sequence: CSVTEKINSPLHF.

The chain couples TRBV5-1 to TRBJ1-2; 7 bases line up with TRBD1. The ends lost 3 bases at V and 3 bases at J; junction bases unmatched: 11. CDR1 and CDR2 from the germline V gene are SGHRS and YFSETQ. This CDR3 is 16 amino acids long. DNA of the CDR3: TGCGCCAGCAGCTCGGGCCACACAGGGGACCACTATGGCTACACCTTC. This codes for CASSSGHTGDHYGYTF.

The genes are TRBV30 and TRBJ1-1; no definite D call. The CDR3 is made up of 13 amino acids. Per the germline V gene, CDR1 is GTSNPN and CDR2 is SVGIG (reference sequence). Trimming removed 0 bases at V and 2 bases at J, with 7 bases between. CDR3 residues: CAWSVVSNTEAFF. The CDR3 DNA reads as TGTGCCTGGAGTGTAGTTTCCAACACTGAAGCTTTCTTT. Drawing the rest from reference TRBV30 and TRBJ1-1, the complete variable domain is SQTIHQWPATLVQPVGSPLSLECTVEGTSNPNLYWYRQAAGRGLQLLFYSVGIGQISSEVPQNLSASRPQDRQFILSSKKLLLSDSGFYLCAWSVVSNTEAFFGQGTRLTVV.

This rearrangement joins TRBV29-1 to TRBJ2-4, with TRBD2 as a possible D gene (6 bases). Germline CDR1 SQVTM, CDR2 ANQGSEA. Trimming cost V 4 bases and J 6 bases, with 13 bases left between them. The CDR3 loop spans 13 amino acids. CDR3 sequence reads: CSVGREDRNIQYF. CDR3 DNA sequence: TGCAGCGTTGGGAGGGAGGATCGAAACATTCAGTACTTC.

The CDR3 spells CASSERETGYSNQPQHF. CDR3 DNA: TGTGCCAGCAGTGAGCGGGAGACAGGGTATAGCAATCAGCCCCAGCATTTT. The V gene is TRBV6-1, the J gene TRBJ1-5; TRBD1 matches 7 bases. The junction had 8 bases not matched to a gene; V was cut back by 3 bases and J by 0 bases. The CDR3 consists of 17 residues. The germline V gene encodes CDR1 MNHNS and CDR2 SASEGT.

This chain links TRBV9 with TRBJ2-7, with D uncertain. Germline lookup yields CDR1 SGDLS and CDR2 YYNGEE. The ends were cut back, 2 bases at V and 3 bases at J, with 18 bases in the middle. The CDR3 is 16 amino acids. CDR3 sequence: CASSVLHTILIYEQYF. DNA of the CDR3: TGTGCCAGCAGCGTCCTACACACCATCCTAATCTACGAGCAGTACTTC.

The chain employs TRBV18 and TRBJ2-7; perhaps TRBD2 as D (5 bases). V was cut by 3 bases and J by 3 bases, with 9 bases left in between. Germline V gene lookup returns CDR1 KGHSH and CDR2 LQKENI. The CDR3 contains 13 residues. CDR3 bases: TGTGCCAGCTCACCGAGACGGGGCTACGAGCAGTACTTC. Its protein product is CASSPRRGYEQYF.

The J gene is TRBJ1-4, the V gene TRBV4-1; D possibly corresponds to TRBD1 (6 bases). CDR1 and CDR2 from the germline V gene are MGHRA and YSYEKL. This CDR3 contains 14 residues. The V end lost 2 bases, the J end lost 8 bases, and 12 bases lay between the germline ends. In DNA form, the CDR3 reads TGCGCCAGCAGCCAAAACACAGGGTGGGAAAAACTGTTTTTT. This gives the protein CASSQNTGWEKLFF.